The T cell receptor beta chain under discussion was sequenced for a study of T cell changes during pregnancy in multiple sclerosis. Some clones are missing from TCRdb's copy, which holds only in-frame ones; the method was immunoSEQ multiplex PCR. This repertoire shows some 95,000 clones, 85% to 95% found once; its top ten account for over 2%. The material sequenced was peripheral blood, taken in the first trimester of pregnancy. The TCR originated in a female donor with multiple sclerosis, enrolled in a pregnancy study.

Written as DNA, the CDR3 is TGTGCCAGCAGCTCTGTAGCGGGAGGTTTTCTCTACGAGCAGTACTTC. Translated, it gives CASSSVAGGFLYEQYF. This chain uses TRBV7-8 with TRBJ2-7; TRBD2 matches 10 bases. V gave up 4 bases and J gave up 3 bases; unmatched junction bases: 9. This CDR3 contains 16 residues. Germline CDR1 and CDR2: SGHVS and FQNEAQ.